The 5 T cell receptor beta chains given below trace back to one sample, sequenced in a study of human T cells and chemical hapten exposure. Noted time point: patch test 2, 6 weeks after DPC sensitization. Treatment in this sample: therapeutic diphenylcyclopropenone sensitization with weekly scalp DPC. Using its own MiXCR run on the RACE reads, TCRdb lists one record per CDR3 protein. The data hold 330,000 or so distinct CDR3 sequences, with roughly 6.3% observed a single time. The sequences come from whole blood, collected in connection with sensitization to the hapten diphenylcyclopropenone (DPC). The receptors derive from a woman under 30 with alopecia areata. Some clones in this sample may be carry-over from other donors' samples.

A few counts support this clonotype. CDR3 sequence: CSARERGQGITDTQYF. The CDR3 DNA follows: TGCAGTGCTAGAGAAAGGGGCCAGGGAATCACAGATACGCAGTATTTT. The chain recombines TRBV20-1 with TRBJ2-3, with a possible D match to TRBD1 (5 bases). This CDR3 region has 16 residues. Between the trimmed V and J ends, which lost 0 bases and 2 bases, there was a span of 15 bases. Per germline, CDR1 DFQATT and CDR2 SNEGSKA (reference sequence).

This clonotype appeared many times. This rearrangement joins TRBV6-5 to TRBJ2-7; 11 nucleotides align to TRBD2. Per the germline V gene, CDR1 is MNHEY and CDR2 is SVGAGI. After removal of 6 bases from V and 7 bases from J, the junction contained 8 bases not matched to a gene. The CDR3 contains 14 residues. The CDR3 DNA is TGTGCCAGCAGAAAGGGACTAGCGGTGGGGGAGCAGTACTTC. It encodes CASRKGLAVGEQYF.

This clonotype was detected a few times. V usage is TRBV5-6 and J usage is TRBJ2-1, with TRBD2 as a possible D gene (5 bases). Germline lookup yields CDR1 SGHDT and CDR2 YYEEEE. The CDR3 is made up of 13 amino acids. With 4 bases removed from V and 8 bases from J, the gap between germline ends came to 13 bases. The CDR3 DNA is TGTGCCAGCAGCCTAGGGAGTGACCATGAGCAGTTCTTC. Amino acid sequence: CASSLGSDHEQFF. Full variable domain (remainder filled in from reference TRBV5-6 and TRBJ2-1): DAGVTQSPTHLIKTRGQQVTLRCSPKSGHDTVSWYQQALGQGPQFIFQYYEEEERQRGNFPDRFSGHQFPNYSSELNVNALLLGDSALYLCASSLGSDHEQFFGPGTRLTVL.

The genes are TRBV5-1 and TRBJ1-6; 7 nucleotides line up with TRBD1. This CDR3 has 14 residues. The V gene end was trimmed by 4 bases and the J gene end by 10 bases; junction bases not matched to a gene: 8. Germline V gene sequence: CDR1 SGHRS, CDR2 YFSETQ. CDR3: CASSLQGNQSPLHF. DNA for the CDR3: TGCGCCAGCAGCCTACAGGGGAACCAGTCACCCCTCCACTTT.

This clonotype occurred many times. The chain combines TRBV7-8 with TRBJ1-5; weak D call: TRBD1 (5 bases). V dropped 6 bases and J dropped 2 bases, with 11 bases sitting between them. Per the germline V gene, CDR1 is SGHVS and CDR2 is FQNEAQ. This CDR3 spans 14 amino acids. Here the CDR3 DNA reads TGTGCCAGCAGAGTGGGGCATGGCAATCAGCCCCAGCATTTT. As protein: CASRVGHGNQPQHF.